The 29 T cell receptor beta chains reported below all come from one sample, sequenced in a study of cytomegalovirus exposure and HLA in healthy donors. Sequenced by immunoSEQ multiplex PCR; TCRdb stores in-frame clones only, minus some. This sample has 120,000 or so clones, with roughly 95% found just once. Sequenced: PBMCs. These receptors came from a man younger than 30 in good health and CMV-seronegative.

V usage is TRBV18 and J usage is TRBJ1-1; 7 positions agree with TRBD1. V was pared by 2 bases and J by 5 bases, with 11 bases of the junction left unmatched. CDR1 and CDR2 from the germline V gene are KGHSH and LQKENI. The CDR3 is 16 residues long. CDR3 bases: TGTGCCAGCTCACCAGGGGCGGCACAGGGGAGAACTGAAGCTTTCTTT. It translates to CASSPGAAQGRTEAFF.

In the case of this clone: This sample includes further DNA sequences coding for the same CDR3. The J gene is TRBJ2-2, the V gene TRBV4-3, with a tentative D call TRBD1 (6 bases). The CDR3 runs 16 residues. Trimming cost V 4 bases and J 5 bases, with 17 bases left between them. In germline, CDR1 is LGHNA, CDR2 YSLEER. The DNA of the CDR3 is TGCGCCAGCAGCCTTGCACAGGGAGCTTGGACCGGGGAGCTGTTTTTT. Residues: CASSLAQGAWTGELFF.

In its sample, this clone was seen once. CDR3 amino acids: CASSYPSEGEQYF. The CDR3 DNA is TGTGCCAGCAGTTACCCCTCCGAGGGAGAGCAGTACTTC. This rearrangement joins TRBV6-6 to TRBJ2-7; tentative D call: TRBD2 (5 bases). The germline V gene encodes CDR1 MNHNY and CDR2 SVGAGI (reference sequence). This CDR3 has 13 amino acids. Trimming shortened V by 2 bases and J by 7 bases, and 12 bases separated the two germline ends.

This chain connects TRBV15 to TRBJ1-1; 12 bases are a match to TRBD1. Germline values: CDR1 LNHNV, CDR2 YYDKDF (reference sequence). V lost 0 bases, J lost 10 bases, and 9 bases stayed unmatched. The CDR3 has 16 residues. The CDR3 reads CATSRDLGTGGGGAFF. DNA of the CDR3: TGTGCCACCAGCAGAGACTTGGGGACAGGGGGCGGTGGAGCTTTCTTT.

CDR3 nucleotides: TGCGCCAGCAGCCAAGGGGGGGACAATGAGCAGTTCTTC. Translation: CASSQGGDNEQFF. The V call is TRBV4-1, the J call TRBJ2-1; TRBD2 is a possible D gene (6 bases). Per the germline V gene, CDR1 is MGHRA and CDR2 is YSYEKL. This CDR3 is 13 amino acids long. Trimming left V 1 base short and J 5 bases short, with 6 bases between.

V is TRBV27 and J is TRBJ2-3; D may be TRBD2 (6 bases). Germline V gives CDR1 MNHEY, CDR2 SMNVEV (reference sequence). The CDR3 is 17 amino acids. Deletions cut 5 bases from V and 0 bases from J, with 18 bases between. CDR3 nucleotides: TGTGCCAGCAGTACCGGAGGGATCCTAACTAGCACAGATACGCAGTATTTT. Translated, it gives CASSTGGILTSTDTQYF.

Here the CDR3 DNA reads TGTGCCAGCAGTTTACTCCGGGGGGCGGGTCAGCCCCAGCATTTT. Translating it yields CASSLLRGAGQPQHF. This rearrangement joins TRBV27 to TRBJ1-5, with D maybe TRBD1 (6 bases). V was cut by 2 bases and J by 6 bases, with 14 bases left in between. Germline V gene data show CDR1 as MNHEY and CDR2 as SMNVEV (reference sequence). The length of the CDR3 is 15 residues.

The count of this clone is one. The chain couples TRBV28 to TRBJ1-5; TRBD1 aligns across 9 bases. Germline CDR1 MDHEN, CDR2 SYDVKM. J was trimmed by 2 bases and V by 6 bases; bases with no gene match: 5. CDR3 length: 15 residues. In DNA form, the CDR3 reads TGTGCCAGCAGACCGGGACAGGGAGGCAATCAGCCCCAGCATTTT. Amino acids: CASRPGQGGNQPQHF.

The chain is built from TRBV4-3 and TRBJ2-7, with 10 bases lining up with TRBD1. CDR1 is LGHNA and CDR2 is YSLEER in the germline V gene. V dropped 4 bases and J dropped 2; count of bases not matched to a gene: 2. This CDR3 comprises 14 residues. The CDR3: CASSPGTGAYEQYF. CDR3 DNA: TGCGCCAGCAGCCCCGGGACAGGGGCCTACGAGCAGTACTTC.

V and J are TRBV7-2 and TRBJ1-1; 7 positions match TRBD1. Germline V CDR1 and CDR2: SGHTA, FQGNSA. The J segment lost 8 bases and the V segment lost 6 bases, leaving 21 bases of the junction unmatched. The CDR3 contains 17 residues. CDR3 nucleotide sequence: TGTGCCAGCAGGCCCAGAGAAACAGGGGCCGGAAGGTTGGAAGCTTTCTTT. It codes for CASRPRETGAGRLEAFF.

The chain joins TRBV28 to TRBJ2-1; D uncertain. Trimming removed 7 bases at V and 0 bases at J, with 13 bases between. CDR3 size: 15 residues. Germline CDR1 is MDHEN and CDR2 is SYDVKM. As DNA, the CDR3 is TGTGCCAGCACGCCGTCTTTGAGCTCCTACAATGAGCAGTTCTTC. Translated: CASTPSLSSYNEQFF.

The V and J genes are TRBV7-9 and TRBJ2-7, with TRBD1 matching over 7 bases. Germline trimming cut 5 bases from V and 4 bases from J; bases unmatched to any gene: 8. Per the germline V gene, CDR1 is SEHNR and CDR2 is FQNEAQ (reference sequence). The CDR3 is made up of 14 amino acids. CDR3 amino acids: CASSTGTVAYEQYF. Here the CDR3 DNA reads TGTGCCAGCAGCACCGGGACAGTTGCATACGAGCAGTACTTC.

CDR3 sequence: CASSLRSGGWETQYF. CDR3 sequence (DNA): TGTGCCAGCAGTTTAAGGTCAGGGGGCTGGGAGACCCAGTACTTC. The gene calls are TRBV27 and TRBJ2-5; 8 bases align to TRBD1. The CDR3 is made up of 15 amino acids. Per germline, CDR1 MNHEY and CDR2 SMNVEV (reference sequence). The V and J ends lost 2 bases and 5 bases, in that order; junction bases with no gene match: 7.

The chain links TRBV4-3 to TRBJ2-7; 12 positions agree with TRBD2. The V and J ends lost 4 bases and 1 base, in that order; junction bases with no gene match: 2. Germline V lookup: CDR1 LGHNA, CDR2 YSLEER. This CDR3 is 15 amino acids long. CDR3: CASSLTSGGSYEQYF. CDR3 DNA sequence: TGCGCCAGCAGCCTCACTAGCGGGGGGTCCTACGAGCAGTACTTC.

This chain joins TRBV9 and TRBJ1-3, with TRBD1 identical over 7 bases. The CDR3 is 15 amino acids. Germline CDR1 reads SGDLS; CDR2 reads YYNGEE. V dropped 3 bases and J dropped 0; count of bases not matched to a gene: 3. CDR3 bases: TGTGCCAGCAGCGAGGGGGCTAACTCTGGAAACACCATATATTTT. Translated, it gives CASSEGANSGNTIYF.

V and J are TRBV7-9 and TRBJ1-2; 8 bases agree with TRBD1. Per germline, CDR1 SEHNR and CDR2 FQNEAQ (reference sequence). Trimming took 2 bases from V and 5 from J; bases not matched to a gene: 1. CDR3 length: 13 amino acids. CDR3: CASSLRTGYGYTF. CDR3 nucleotides: TGTGCCAGCAGCTTACGGACAGGGTATGGCTACACCTTC.

The chain carries TRBV9 and TRBJ2-5; 8 bases are a match to TRBD2. This CDR3 comprises 17 residues. V shed 0 bases, J shed 3 bases, and the junction held 10 bases outside the gene matches. The germline V gene encodes CDR1 SGDLS and CDR2 YYNGEE. The CDR3: CASSVGVSGAGEETQYF. For the CDR3, the DNA is TGTGCCAGCAGCGTAGGTGTTAGCGGGGCAGGGGAAGAGACCCAGTACTTC.

This clone was seen once. This chain uses TRBV15 with TRBJ1-2, with TRBD1 matching 8 bases. Germline assignment: CDR1 LNHNV and CDR2 YYDKDF (reference sequence). This CDR3 has 14 amino acids. Trimming at V came to 3 bases and at J to 4 bases, leaving 4 bases not matched to a gene. CDR3 in amino acids: CATSRDRVGYGYTF. In DNA, the CDR3 is TGTGCCACCAGCAGGGACAGGGTAGGCTATGGCTACACCTTC.

The CDR3 nucleotides read TGTGCCAGCAGCGTAGATGGGACAGGGCCCCTTGGGCAGTTCTTC. Translation gives CASSVDGTGPLGQFF. The chain has TRBV9 and TRBJ2-1; 9 bases align to TRBD1. V lost 0 bases and J lost 12; bases outside the gene matches: 10. Germline-derived CDR1 and CDR2 are SGDLS and YYNGEE. This CDR3 contains 15 residues.

The rearrangement links TRBV27 to TRBJ2-7, with D perhaps TRBD1 (5 bases). This CDR3 spans 14 amino acids. The germline V and J ends were trimmed by 5 bases and 2 bases, with 13 bases remaining between them. CDR1 is MNHEY, CDR2 SMNVEV, per germline (reference sequence). Here the CDR3 DNA reads TGTGCCAGCAGTAATCAGGGTTTGGCCTACGAGCAGTACTTC. Translated: CASSNQGLAYEQYF.

This chain joins TRBV7-9 and TRBJ1-1; D is ambiguous. Germline CDR1 and CDR2: SEHNR and FQNEAQ (reference sequence). The CDR3 has 13 residues. V was shortened by 5 bases and J by 5 bases, with 12 bases between the two germline ends. This chain's CDR3 is CASSRGGVTEAFF. The CDR3 DNA is TGTGCCAGCAGCCGCGGCGGGGTGACTGAAGCTTTCTTT.

V usage is TRBV7-2 and J usage is TRBJ2-1, with 7 bases aligning to TRBD2. The germline CDR1 and CDR2 sequences are SGHTA and FQGNSA. There are 15 residues in the CDR3. V trimming: 3 bases; J trimming: 11 bases; junction bases outside the gene matches: 13. CDR3 DNA sequence: TGTGCCAGCAGCTTTAACCCCCGGACTAGAAAGAAGCAGTTCTTC. Protein: CASSFNPRTRKKQFF.

The V gene is TRBV20-1, the J gene TRBJ2-5; D remains ambiguous. Germline-derived CDR1 and CDR2 are DFQATT and SNEGSKA (reference sequence). CDR3 length: 11 residues. V lost 3 bases and J 4 bases, leaving 6 bases between the germline ends. The CDR3 region is CSASLSETQYF. CDR3 bases: TGCAGTGCTAGTCTATCAGAGACCCAGTACTTC.

CDR3 residues: CASSPSGHSNQPQHF. CDR3 nucleotides: TGTGCCAGCAGTCCGTCAGGTCATAGCAATCAGCCCCAGCATTTT. V usage is TRBV27 and J usage is TRBJ1-5; D remains ambiguous. Trimming took 5 bases from V and 0 from J, leaving 11 bases between them. The CDR3 sequence is 15 residues long. The germline V gene has CDR1 MNHEY and CDR2 SMNVEV (reference sequence).

V usage is TRBV11-2 and J usage is TRBJ2-2; D gene unclear. The V end lost 6 bases, the J end lost 3 bases, and 5 bases lay between the germline ends. Germline V gives CDR1 SGHAT, CDR2 FQNNGV. The CDR3 loop spans 12 amino acids. The CDR3 spells CASRQYTGELFF. Here the CDR3 DNA reads TGTGCCAGCAGACAATACACCGGGGAGCTGTTTTTT.

The rearrangement links TRBV15 to TRBJ2-3, with 8 bases aligning to TRBD1. This CDR3 region has 15 residues. Looked up from germline, CDR1 is LNHNV and CDR2 is YYDKDF (reference sequence). V gave up 2 bases and J gave up 6 bases; unmatched junction bases: 7. CDR3 bases: TGTGCCACCAGCAGACTGGACAGGGACCTGGATACGCAGTATTTT. Translating gives CATSRLDRDLDTQYF. Full variable domain (remainder filled in from reference TRBV15 and TRBJ2-3): DAMVIQNPRYQVTQFGKPVTLSCSQTLNHNVMYWYQQKSSQAPKLLFHYYDKDFNNEADTPDNFQSRRPNTSFCFLDIRSPGLGDTAMYLCATSRLDRDLDTQYFGPGTRLTVL.

The chain joins TRBV2 to TRBJ1-2; tentatively, D is TRBD1 (6 bases). The CDR3 is made up of 14 amino acids. The germline V and J ends were trimmed by 4 bases and 4 bases, with 13 bases remaining between them. Germline V gene sequence: CDR1 SNHLY, CDR2 FYNNEI. CDR3 amino acids: CASSALDRTYGYTF. The CDR3 DNA is TGTGCCAGCAGTGCCCTAGACAGGACCTATGGCTACACCTTC.

This sequence joins TRBV9 and TRBJ2-1; 7 bases map to TRBD2. The ends lost 0 bases at V and 4 bases at J; junction bases unmatched: 7. Per germline, CDR1 SGDLS and CDR2 YYNGEE. This CDR3 spans 16 amino acids. The CDR3: CASSVVKGGRYNEQFF. The CDR3 region has the DNA TGTGCCAGCAGCGTAGTAAAGGGAGGGAGATACAATGAGCAGTTCTTC.

J is TRBJ2-1 and V is TRBV5-1; TRBD2 matches at 11 bases. Germline assignment: CDR1 SGHRS and CDR2 YFSETQ. Trimming at V came to 2 bases and at J to 3 bases, leaving 10 bases not matched to a gene. CDR3 length: 18 amino acids. CDR3 DNA: TGCGCCAGCAGCTTCTCGGACATAGCGGGAGGGGGCTACAATGAGCAGTTCTTC. This gives the protein CASSFSDIAGGGYNEQFF.